This T cell receptor (beta chain) was observed in a study of shared clonotypes between healthy human individuals. The wider study: Three CD4 naive, three CD4 memory, two CD8 naive and one CD8 memory plate were used per donor. Findings and caveats of the study: It was the non-shared clonotypes that had lower generation probabilities than clonotypes shared by all four donors. Estimated clonotype richness was generally higher in naive than memory subsets.

CDR3 length equals 13 residues. CDR1 is MDHEN and CDR2 is SYDVKM in the germline V gene. The V end was cut by 9 bases, the J end by 3 bases, with 15 bases between. A note on this clone: Its cognate antigen is unknown.

At the deep level, the assay was run. Profiled with immunoSEQ multiplex PCR; TCRdb holds only in-frame clones, not every one. The table lists about 590,000 clones, around 95% of them singletons. CD45RO-negative cells were positively selected for CCR7, leaving out terminally differentiated effector memory CD45RA+ cells. The receptor comes from a woman in her 30s in good health. The sequenced sample consisted of naive CD8+ T cells sorted from blood. This chain joins TRBV28 and TRBJ2-7; a possible D gene is TRBD1 (5 bases). The CDR3 DNA is TGTGCCAGTACCCGCAGGGCGTTCTACGAGCAGTACTTC. As protein: CASTRRAFYEQYF.